One sample yielded the 3 T cell receptor beta chains listed below, sequenced in a study of shared clonotypes between healthy human individuals. The data were produced by immunoSEQ multiplex PCR, yet TCRdb's version contains in-frame clones alone and is incomplete. The data contain approximately 940,000 clones, 70% to 85% of them singletons. Sequencing input: memory CD4+ T cells sorted from blood. Described subset: CD45RA-negative fraction. Receptor source: a young man in good health.

The genes are TRBV14 and TRBJ2-5; D is unresolved. Trimming pared 6 bases from V and 4 bases from J, leaving 15 bases between. Germline V gene lookup returns CDR1 SGHDN and CDR2 FVKESK. The CDR3 is 14 residues long. CDR3 residues: CASRSTDQRETQYF. Written as DNA, the CDR3 is TGTGCCAGCAGGTCGACGGACCAAAGAGAGACCCAGTACTTC.

At least ten counts were recorded for this clone. V gene TRBV7-9 combines with J gene TRBJ2-1; D ambiguous. Germline assignment: CDR1 SEHNR and CDR2 FQNEAQ (reference sequence). The CDR3 has 11 residues. V was shortened by 5 bases and J by 12 bases, with 11 bases between the two germline ends. The CDR3, as DNA: TGTGCCAGCAGCCCCCAAGGCGGGCAGTTCTTC. Protein: CASSPQGGQFF.

This chain joins TRBV10-3 and TRBJ2-1; possibly TRBD1 or TRBD2 for D (6 bases each). V was cut by 8 bases and J by 7 bases, with 15 bases left in between. Germline V lookup: CDR1 ENHRY, CDR2 SYGVKD. The CDR3 is made up of 13 amino acids. This chain's CDR3 is CAIEGQGRNEQFF. The CDR3 nucleotides read TGTGCCATCGAGGGGCAGGGGAGGAATGAGCAGTTCTTC.